These T cell receptor beta chains were read from a single sample in a study of T cell responses to AZD1222 COVID-19 vaccine. Using immunoSEQ multiplex PCR, the repertoire was profiled, and TCRdb retains in-frame clones only, with some absent. The sample carries about 180,000 clones, almost 90% recorded once. Source: peripheral blood, taken 28 days after the second AZD1222 dose. All receptors come from an adult who received the AZD1222 COVID-19 vaccine. The CDR3 runs from the conserved cysteine through the conserved F or W. D genes are given only for firm matches. Not all rows give a size; the values are once, few, many and, for expanded clones, a class.

D | size | J | V | DNA | CDR3
NA | few | TRBJ2-3 | TRBV3-1/TRBV3-2 | TGTGCCAGCAGAGAGGAGGGCACAGATACGCAGTATTTT | CASREEGTDTQYF
TRBD1 | NA | TRBJ1-4 | TRBV12-5 | TGTGCTAGTGGTTTGGGGGACAGGACGGGTTTAGCAACTAATGAAAAACTGTTTTTT | CASGLGDRTGLATNEKLFF
NA | NA | TRBJ1-2 | TRBV14 | TGTGCCAGCAGCCAACGGCGGGGCCCGGATGGCTACACCTTC | CASSQRRGPDGYTF
TRBD2 | NA | TRBJ2-5 | TRBV28 | TGTGCCAGCAGTTCCTGGACTAGCGGTGCGCAAGAGACCCAGTACTTC | CASSSWTSGAQETQYF
TRBD1 | NA | TRBJ1-4 | TRBV15 | TGTGCCACCAGCGGGAGGACAGGGACTAATGAAAAACTGTTTTTT | CATSGRTGTNEKLFF
NA | NA | TRBJ2-1 | TRBV28 | TGTGCCAGCAGCCTACGGGGAATCTACAATGAGCAGTTCTTC | CASSLRGIYNEQFF
TRBD1 | NA | TRBJ1-1 | TRBV6-5 | TGTGCCAGCAGTTCCCGACAGGGATCGGCCACTGAAGCTTTCTTT | CASSSRQGSATEAFF
TRBD1 | NA | TRBJ2-1 | TRBV24-1 | TGTGCCACCAGTGACTCGCTAGACAGGGTACCCTACAATGAGCAGTTCTTC | CATSDSLDRVPYNEQFF
NA | NA | TRBJ1-5 | TRBV27 | TGTGCCAGCAGTGCGATGACCCCTGCTAGCAATCAGCCCCAGCATTTT | CASSAMTPASNQPQHF
TRBD1 | NA | TRBJ1-2 | TRBV9 | TGTGCCAGCAGCGTAGGTTGGGACAGGGTTAAGGTTGGCTACACCTTC | CASSVGWDRVKVGYTF
NA | NA | TRBJ2-5 | TRBV28 | TGTGCCAGCAGTTGGGGGACTCAAACGGGGACCCAGTACTTC | CASSWGTQTGTQYF
TRBD1 | NA | TRBJ1-3 | TRBV4-2 | TGTGCCAGCAGCCAAGATAGTTTGACAGGGCCAAACACCATATATTTT | CASSQDSLTGPNTIYF
NA | few | TRBJ1-1 | TRBV12-3/TRBV12-4 | TGTGCCAGCAGCCCCAGGGATTGGACTGAAGCTTTCTTT | CASSPRDWTEAFF
NA | NA | TRBJ2-3 | TRBV9 | TGTGCCAGCAGTGAAAGTGGGGATACGCAGTATTTT | CASSESGDTQYF
NA | once | TRBJ1-6 | TRBV4-1 | TGCGCCAGCAGCCAAGATTCCTCGGGCAGAGCCAACTATAATTCACCCCTCCACTTT | CASSQDSSGRANYNSPLHF
TRBD1 | NA | TRBJ2-5 | TRBV19 | TGTGCCAGTAGCCGGGACAGGGAAGAGACCCAGTACTTC | CASSRDREETQYF
NA | few | TRBJ1-1 | TRBV19 | TGTGCCAGTAGTATGTTTCTCGGGGTGACTGAAGCTTTCTTT | CASSMFLGVTEAFF
NA | NA | TRBJ1-3 | TRBV11-2 | TGTGCCAGCAGCTTAGGGGGGGAAACTGGAAACACCATATATTTT | CASSLGGETGNTIYF
NA | many | TRBJ2-3 | TRBV18 | TGTGCCAGCTTACCCTCCCGCGGCACAGATACGCAGTATTTT | CASLPSRGTDTQYF
TRBD2 | NA | TRBJ2-2 | TRBV30 | TGTGCCTGGAGAAGACTAGCGGGGGATACCGGGGAGCTGTTTTTT | CAWRRLAGDTGELFF
TRBD2 | NA | TRBJ2-3 | TRBV30 | TGTGCCTCCGGGGCGGGGACTAGGATTCCCTCTAGCACAGATACGCAGTATTTT | CASGAGTRIPSSTDTQYF
NA | NA | TRBJ1-5 | TRBV6-2/TRBV6-3 | TGTGCCAGCAGTAGGGGTAGCAATCAGCCCCAGCATTTT | CASSRGSNQPQHF
TRBD1 | NA | TRBJ2-1 | TRBV11-1 | TGTGCCAGCAGCTTAGCGGGGACCCACAGGGGGCCGGGGAATGAGCAGTTCTTC | CASSLAGTHRGPGNEQFF
TRBD1 | NA | TRBJ1-4 | TRBV7-8 | TGTGCCAGCAGCCCCTCGAGACAGGGTTATGAAAAACTGTTTTTT | CASSPSRQGYEKLFF
TRBD1 | NA | TRBJ1-5 | TRBV24-1 | TGTGCCACCAGTAGACAGGGACCCAATCAGCCCCAGCATTTT | CATSRQGPNQPQHF
NA | NA | TRBJ1-4 | TRBV6-5 | TGTGCCAGCAGTTACCGGTGGTCTAATGAAAAACTGTTTTTT | CASSYRWSNEKLFF
NA | NA | TRBJ2-2 | TRBV4-2 | TGTGCCAGCAGCCCACCCCTTAACGAGAACACCGGGGAGCTGTTTTTT | CASSPPLNENTGELFF
NA | NA | TRBJ1-1 | TRBV7-3 | TGTGCCAGCAGCAATGCCCCTTTTTCCTCCCCTGAAGCTTTCTTT | CASSNAPFSSPEAFF
NA | NA | TRBJ1-4 | TRBV19 | TGTGCCAGTCAACAAGGAGTTAATGAAAAACTGTTTTTT | CASQQGVNEKLFF
NA | few | TRBJ2-2 | TRBV7-2 | TGTGCCAGCAGCTTAGAGGAGGGGCGGACCGGGGAGCTGTTTTTT | CASSLEEGRTGELFF
TRBD1 | NA | TRBJ1-4 | TRBV6-5 | TGTGCCAGCAGTTACTCGCGACAGGGTCTCGAAAAACTGTTTTTT | CASSYSRQGLEKLFF
TRBD1 | NA | TRBJ2-7 | TRBV7-2 | TGTGCCAGCAGCGTGCGCCGACAGGGCTCCTACGAGCAGTACTTC | CASSVRRQGSYEQYF
NA | NA | TRBJ1-1 | TRBV21-1 | TGTGCCAGCAGCGGAGGCGTTGGCCGAATGAACACTGAAGCTTTCTTT | CASSGGVGRMNTEAFF
TRBD2 | NA | TRBJ2-5 | TRBV7-2 | TGTGCCAGCAGCCCGCGACTAGCGGGGGGCGAAGAGACCCAGTACTTC | CASSPRLAGGEETQYF
NA | few | TRBJ1-2 | TRBV2 | TGTGCCAGCAGCCGGGACCCTGGGGGTGGCTACACCTTC | CASSRDPGGGYTF
TRBD1 | NA | TRBJ1-2 | TRBV7-2 | TGTGCCAGCAGCCCAAGGACAGGGGCTTTCTATGGCTACACCTTC | CASSPRTGAFYGYTF
TRBD2 | NA | TRBJ2-1 | TRBV6-4 | TGTGCCAGCAGGGCTAGCGGGGGGGAGCACAATGAGCAGTTCTTC | CASRASGGEHNEQFF
TRBD2 | NA | TRBJ2-1 | TRBV7-2 | TGTGCCAGCAGCCCTCGGCGGGGGTTATACAATGAGCAGTTCTTC | CASSPRRGLYNEQFF
TRBD1 | once | TRBJ1-2 | TRBV9 | TGTGCCAGCAGCGGACAGGGTCCACAGTCCCTCTATGGCTACACCTTC | CASSGQGPQSLYGYTF
NA | NA | TRBJ2-7 | TRBV4-2 | TGTGCCAGCAGCCAAGAGCCTTTTTACGAGCAGTACTTC | CASSQEPFYEQYF
NA | NA | TRBJ2-2 | TRBV29-1 | TGCAGCGCTAGACAGGGAGGAGCCGGGGAGCTGTTTTTT | CSARQGGAGELFF
NA | NA | TRBJ2-7 | TRBV28 | TGTGCCAGCAGAAATGCGAGGAGCCCCTACGAGCAGTACTTC | CASRNARSPYEQYF
NA | NA | TRBJ2-5 | TRBV7-6 | TGTGCCAGCAGCTTAGAAGGGCAGGCAAGGACCCAGTACTTC | CASSLEGQARTQYF
TRBD2 | NA | TRBJ2-2 | TRBV19 | TGTGCCAGTAGGATTAGCGGGGTCGGGGAGCTGTTTTTT | CASRISGVGELFF
TRBD1 | NA | TRBJ2-2 | TRBV5-1 | TGCGCCAGCAGTCGGACAGGGATCTACACCGGGGAGCTGTTTTTT | CASSRTGIYTGELFF
TRBD2 | NA | TRBJ2-3 | TRBV7-9 | TGTGCCAGCAGCTTAGTTCTAGCGGGGTCAGATACGCAGTATTTT | CASSLVLAGSDTQYF
NA | NA | TRBJ2-7 | TRBV10-3 | TGTGCCATCAGTTCCTCCCCTTCGGACGAGCAGTACTTC | CAISSSPSDEQYF
NA | NA | TRBJ1-2 | TRBV19 | TGTGCCAGTAGTATTTCGCAGGGCTTAGCTAACTATGGCTACACCTTC | CASSISQGLANYGYTF
NA | once | TRBJ2-7 | TRBV19 | TGTGCCAGTAGTTCCCGGGCCCACCCCTACGAGCAGTACTTC | CASSSRAHPYEQYF
NA | NA | TRBJ1-1 | TRBV11-3 | TGTGCCAGCAGCTCCGGACCAGCTAACACTGAAGCTTTCTTT | CASSSGPANTEAFF
NA | NA | TRBJ1-2 | TRBV7-9 | TGTGCCAGCAGCCGCCAAGGGACACTCTATGGCTACACCTTC | CASSRQGTLYGYTF
NA | few | TRBJ2-7 | TRBV2 | TGTGCCAGCGCCTCAGACAGGGAGGGCGAGCAGTACTTC | CASASDREGEQYF
TRBD2 | NA | TRBJ2-1 | TRBV5-1 | TGCGCCAGCAGCCCAGCGGGGGGGCGCTACAATGAGCAGTTCTTC | CASSPAGGRYNEQFF
NA | NA | TRBJ2-3 | TRBV30 | TGTGCCTGGAGGGCCTCTCTCGGCAGGGGATGGACAGATACGCAGTATTTT | CAWRASLGRGWTDTQYF
NA | NA | TRBJ1-1 | TRBV5-1 | TGCGCCAGCAGCTTGGCCGGAGGGAAGGAGACTGAAGCTTTCTTT | CASSLAGGKETEAFF
NA | once | TRBJ2-5 | TRBV7-3 | TGTGCCAGCAGCTCTCGGAGGGACGAGACCCAGTACTTC | CASSSRRDETQYF
NA | NA | TRBJ2-1 | TRBV11-3 | TGTGCCAGCAGTCCGGTAGGGGGGGCTGAGCAGTTCTTC | CASSPVGGAEQFF
TRBD2 | NA | TRBJ2-3 | TRBV7-2 | TGTGCCAGCAGCGCTGGGACTAGCGGGGAACGGGGCACAGATACGCAGTATTTT | CASSAGTSGERGTDTQYF
NA | NA | TRBJ1-4 | TRBV6-5 | TGTGCCAGCAGTTACTCGGCGGGTTCGCCTACTGAAAAACTGTTTTTT | CASSYSAGSPTEKLFF